Listed below are T cell receptor beta chains from one sample, sequenced in a study of shared clonotypes between healthy human individuals. Measured with immunoSEQ multiplex PCR; TCRdb has only the in-frame clones, and not every one. The table lists approximately 500,000 clones, 70% to 80% of them singletons, with 12% in the top ten. The sequencing sample was made of PBMCs. The receptor set was obtained from a woman aged 40 to 50 in good health. Some clones in this sample may be carry-over from other donors' samples. CDR3s include the opening cysteine and the closing phenylalanine or tryptophan. A D gene is named only where the DNA matches it firmly. Rows give clone size only sometimes, using once, few, many, or a class for an expanded clone.

cdr3_nt: TGCGCCAGCAGAGGACTAGCGGGATCCATCACAGATACGCAGTATTTT; cdr3_aa: CASRGLAGSITDTQYF; clone_size: NA; d_call: TRBD2; j_call: TRBJ2-3; v_call: TRBV10-2
cdr3_nt: TGTGCCAGCAGTGTGGTAGCGGGAGGGGGCGAGCAGTACTTC; cdr3_aa: CASSVVAGGGEQYF; clone_size: NA; d_call: TRBD2; j_call: TRBJ2-7; v_call: TRBV2
cdr3_nt: TGTGCCAGTTCCGGGGAAAACACCATATATTTT; cdr3_aa: CASSGENTIYF; clone_size: NA; d_call: NA; j_call: TRBJ1-3; v_call: TRBV2
cdr3_nt: TGTGCCAGCAGCCTGGACTTAAACTACGAGCAGTACTTC; cdr3_aa: CASSLDLNYEQYF; clone_size: NA; d_call: NA; j_call: TRBJ2-7; v_call: TRBV7-7
cdr3_nt: TGTGCCAGCAGCTTAGGTATAGGACAGGGCAATCAGCCCCAGCATTTT; cdr3_aa: CASSLGIGQGNQPQHF; clone_size: many; d_call: TRBD1; j_call: TRBJ1-5; v_call: TRBV7-2
cdr3_nt: TGTGCCTGGAGTCGCGTTGGGGGTCTGGAAAAACTGTTTTTT; cdr3_aa: CAWSRVGGLEKLFF; clone_size: NA; d_call: NA; j_call: TRBJ1-4; v_call: TRBV30
cdr3_nt: TGTGCCAGCAGTTATGGGAACTACGAGCAGTACTTC; cdr3_aa: CASSYGNYEQYF; clone_size: NA; d_call: NA; j_call: TRBJ2-7; v_call: TRBV28
cdr3_nt: TGTGCCAGCAGCTTCCGACGGGACAAGCAGTTCTTC; cdr3_aa: CASSFRRDKQFF; clone_size: NA; d_call: NA; j_call: TRBJ2-1; v_call: TRBV7-9
cdr3_nt: TGTGCCAGCAGTTATTGGCTCAATCAGCCCCAGCATTTT; cdr3_aa: CASSYWLNQPQHF; clone_size: few; d_call: NA; j_call: TRBJ1-5; v_call: TRBV28
cdr3_nt: TGTGCCAGCAGTTCAAACAGGGGGTTTCCTTATGGCTACACCTTC; cdr3_aa: CASSSNRGFPYGYTF; clone_size: NA; d_call: TRBD1; j_call: TRBJ1-2; v_call: TRBV27
cdr3_nt: TGTGCCAGCAGCTCGGGACACGAGCAAGAGACCCAGTACTTC; cdr3_aa: CASSSGHEQETQYF; clone_size: NA; d_call: NA; j_call: TRBJ2-5; v_call: TRBV7-8
cdr3_nt: TGCGCCAGTCGACAGGGGGCTGGCGAGACCCAGTACTTC; cdr3_aa: CASRQGAGETQYF; clone_size: few; d_call: TRBD1; j_call: TRBJ2-5; v_call: TRBV10-2
cdr3_nt: TGTGCCCGAGGTGGTGCATACAATGAGCAGTTCTTC; cdr3_aa: CARGGAYNEQFF; clone_size: NA; d_call: NA; j_call: TRBJ2-1; v_call: TRBV30
cdr3_nt: TGCGCCAGCACTACGAAATCGATGGGGGGGGCGAGCAATCAGCCCCAGCATTTT; cdr3_aa: CASTTKSMGGASNQPQHF; clone_size: NA; d_call: NA; j_call: TRBJ1-5; v_call: TRBV10-1
cdr3_nt: TGTGCCAGTAGTATTCCCGAGACAGTGGGAGATACGCAGTATTTT; cdr3_aa: CASSIPETVGDTQYF; clone_size: once; d_call: NA; j_call: TRBJ2-3; v_call: TRBV19
cdr3_nt: TGTGCCAGCAGCTTAGCCGGCAGGGGTTGGGAGACCCAGTACTTC; cdr3_aa: CASSLAGRGWETQYF; clone_size: NA; d_call: NA; j_call: TRBJ2-5; v_call: TRBV7-9
cdr3_nt: TGTGCCAGTAGTCGTAGCGGGGTTGAGCAGTTCTTC; cdr3_aa: CASSRSGVEQFF; clone_size: NA; d_call: TRBD2; j_call: TRBJ2-1; v_call: TRBV19
cdr3_nt: TGTGCCAGCAGTTTACGGGGGGCTGGGCAGCCCCAGCATTTT; cdr3_aa: CASSLRGAGQPQHF; clone_size: NA; d_call: NA; j_call: TRBJ1-5; v_call: TRBV27
cdr3_nt: TGCAGTGCTAGCGGGAGGAAGCAGTACTTC; cdr3_aa: CSASGRKQYF; clone_size: NA; d_call: TRBD2; j_call: TRBJ2-7; v_call: TRBV20-1
cdr3_nt: TGTGCCAGCAGTCCAGGACAGGGATGGGTGGGGCAGTTCTTC; cdr3_aa: CASSPGQGWVGQFF; clone_size: NA; d_call: TRBD1; j_call: TRBJ2-1; v_call: TRBV27
cdr3_nt: TGTGCCAGCAGTTACAAAGGGCAAGAGACCCAGTACTTC; cdr3_aa: CASSYKGQETQYF; clone_size: NA; d_call: NA; j_call: TRBJ2-5; v_call: TRBV6-5
cdr3_nt: TGTGCCATCAGGTGGGACAGGGCCAATTCACCCCTCCACTTT; cdr3_aa: CAIRWDRANSPLHF; clone_size: NA; d_call: TRBD1; j_call: TRBJ1-6; v_call: TRBV10-3
cdr3_nt: TGTGCCAGCAGTTCTCCCCCGGGACAGGGGTTGACAGATACGCAGTATTTT; cdr3_aa: CASSSPPGQGLTDTQYF; clone_size: NA; d_call: TRBD1; j_call: TRBJ2-3; v_call: TRBV5-4
cdr3_nt: TGCGCCAGCAGCTTGGAGAGGGGGAACATTCAGTACTTC; cdr3_aa: CASSLERGNIQYF; clone_size: few; d_call: NA; j_call: TRBJ2-4; v_call: TRBV5-1
cdr3_nt: TGTGCCAGCAGCTTACAGGGCACCGGGGAGCTGTTTTTT; cdr3_aa: CASSLQGTGELFF; clone_size: NA; d_call: NA; j_call: TRBJ2-2; v_call: TRBV7-2
cdr3_nt: TGTGCCAGCAGCCAAGGTTTCTTGACTAGGCTGTTCTTC; cdr3_aa: CASSQGFLTRLFF; clone_size: NA; d_call: NA; j_call: TRBJ2-1; v_call: TRBV14
cdr3_nt: TGTGCCAGCAGCGTGGGACTAGCATCAGATACGCAGTATTTT; cdr3_aa: CASSVGLASDTQYF; clone_size: NA; d_call: TRBD2; j_call: TRBJ2-3; v_call: TRBV9
cdr3_nt: TGCGCCAGCAGCCCGGGACTAGCGGGAGGGCCGGGATACGAGCAGTACTTC; cdr3_aa: CASSPGLAGGPGYEQYF; clone_size: NA; d_call: TRBD2; j_call: TRBJ2-7; v_call: TRBV5-1
cdr3_nt: TGCGCCAGCTCCCTTGAGGCGGGAGGTCTGGAGACCCAGTACTTC; cdr3_aa: CASSLEAGGLETQYF; clone_size: NA; d_call: TRBD2; j_call: TRBJ2-5; v_call: TRBV5-1
cdr3_nt: TGCGCCAGCAGCTTGGCGGAGACCCAGTACTTC; cdr3_aa: CASSLAETQYF; clone_size: NA; d_call: NA; j_call: TRBJ2-5; v_call: TRBV5-1
cdr3_nt: TGTGCCAGCAGCCGTGGACTAGCGGGAGTGGTCGGGGAGCTGTTTTTT; cdr3_aa: CASSRGLAGVVGELFF; clone_size: NA; d_call: TRBD2; j_call: TRBJ2-2; v_call: TRBV5-4
cdr3_nt: TGCGCCAGCAGCTTGGAAGCGGGGTACCTGGAGACCCAGTACTTC; cdr3_aa: CASSLEAGYLETQYF; clone_size: NA; d_call: TRBD2; j_call: TRBJ2-5; v_call: TRBV5-1
cdr3_nt: TGCAGCGTTGAATTTAGCGGGAGATTCGAGCAGTACTTC; cdr3_aa: CSVEFSGRFEQYF; clone_size: many; d_call: TRBD2; j_call: TRBJ2-7; v_call: TRBV29-1
cdr3_nt: TGTGCCAGCAGCCCTGTGGGCGGGGAGCTGTTTTTT; cdr3_aa: CASSPVGGELFF; clone_size: NA; d_call: NA; j_call: TRBJ2-2; v_call: TRBV7-6
cdr3_nt: TGTGCCAGCAGCTTACGACGGGGCACTGAAGCTTTCTTT; cdr3_aa: CASSLRRGTEAFF; clone_size: NA; d_call: NA; j_call: TRBJ1-1; v_call: TRBV7-8
cdr3_nt: TGCAGCGTCGACAGGGAAGAGAAGAGCTCGGGCTATGGCTACACCTTC; cdr3_aa: CSVDREEKSSGYGYTF; clone_size: NA; d_call: TRBD1; j_call: TRBJ1-2; v_call: TRBV29-1
cdr3_nt: TGTGCCAGCTCACTCCACCAGGGCCGAGAAGAGACCCAGTACTTC; cdr3_aa: CASSLHQGREETQYF; clone_size: few; d_call: NA; j_call: TRBJ2-5; v_call: TRBV18
cdr3_nt: TGTGCCAGCAGCCAAGCGACTAGCTCGGGAGTGGCAGATACGCAGTATTTT; cdr3_aa: CASSQATSSGVADTQYF; clone_size: many; d_call: TRBD2; j_call: TRBJ2-3; v_call: TRBV4-2
cdr3_nt: TGTGCCAGCAGTTTTACAGGGAACACTGAAGCTTTCTTT; cdr3_aa: CASSFTGNTEAFF; clone_size: once; d_call: NA; j_call: TRBJ1-1; v_call: TRBV27
cdr3_nt: TGTGCCAGCAGCCAAGTTAGAGATACGCAGTATTTT; cdr3_aa: CASSQVRDTQYF; clone_size: NA; d_call: NA; j_call: TRBJ2-3; v_call: TRBV14
cdr3_nt: TGTGCCAGCTCACCATCCCGGACAACTAATGAAAAACTGTTTTTT; cdr3_aa: CASSPSRTTNEKLFF; clone_size: few; d_call: NA; j_call: TRBJ1-4; v_call: TRBV18
cdr3_nt: TGTGCCAGCAGCCCCGGGGGGGCGAACAATGAGCAGTTCTTC; cdr3_aa: CASSPGGANNEQFF; clone_size: NA; d_call: TRBD2; j_call: TRBJ2-1; v_call: TRBV7-2
cdr3_nt: TGTGCCAGCAGCTTAGGGACAGGGGACGAGCAGTACTTC; cdr3_aa: CASSLGTGDEQYF; clone_size: NA; d_call: TRBD1; j_call: TRBJ2-7; v_call: TRBV11-2
cdr3_nt: TGCGCCAGCAGCTTGGCGACGGGGAAAACCTACGAGCAGTACTTC; cdr3_aa: CASSLATGKTYEQYF; clone_size: NA; d_call: NA; j_call: TRBJ2-7; v_call: TRBV5-1
cdr3_nt: TGTGCCAGCAGCCCACAGAGAGGAGAAAAACTGTTTTTT; cdr3_aa: CASSPQRGEKLFF; clone_size: few; d_call: NA; j_call: TRBJ1-4; v_call: TRBV11-2
cdr3_nt: TGTGCCTGGAGGGCCCGCGGGAGGAACACCGGGGAGCTGTTTTTT; cdr3_aa: CAWRARGRNTGELFF; clone_size: NA; d_call: TRBD2; j_call: TRBJ2-2; v_call: TRBV30
cdr3_nt: TGCAGCGTCAACCTCGGGACAGCGAACACCGGGGAGCTGTTTTTT; cdr3_aa: CSVNLGTANTGELFF; clone_size: NA; d_call: TRBD1; j_call: TRBJ2-2; v_call: TRBV29-1
cdr3_nt: TGTGCCAGCAGCTTTACCGGTCACTCTGGGGCCAACGTCCTGACTTTC; cdr3_aa: CASSFTGHSGANVLTF; clone_size: NA; d_call: NA; j_call: TRBJ2-6; v_call: TRBV11-2